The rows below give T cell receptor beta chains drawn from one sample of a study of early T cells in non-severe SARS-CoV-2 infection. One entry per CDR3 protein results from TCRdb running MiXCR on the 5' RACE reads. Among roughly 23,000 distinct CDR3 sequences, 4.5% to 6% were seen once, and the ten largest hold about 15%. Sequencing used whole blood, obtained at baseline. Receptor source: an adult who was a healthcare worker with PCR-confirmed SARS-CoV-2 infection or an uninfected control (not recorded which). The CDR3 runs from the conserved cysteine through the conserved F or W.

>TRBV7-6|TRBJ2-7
CASSPRLEFSPEQYF
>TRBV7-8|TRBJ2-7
CASSNNLYEQYF
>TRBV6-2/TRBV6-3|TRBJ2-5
CASNQGRAQYF
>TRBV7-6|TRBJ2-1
CASSIVRGGGGNEQFF
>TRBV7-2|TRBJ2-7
CASSPGGSHHEQYF
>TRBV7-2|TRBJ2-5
CASTRSQETQYF
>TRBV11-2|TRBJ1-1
CASSLRGNTEAFF
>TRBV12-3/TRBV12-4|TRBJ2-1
CASSRGGYNEQFF
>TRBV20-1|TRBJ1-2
CSATRQPADYGYTF
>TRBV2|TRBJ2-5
CASSPAGDSQETQYF
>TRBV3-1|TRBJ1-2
CASSPKRTVGYTF
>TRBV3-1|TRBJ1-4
CASSQAPGGEEKLFF
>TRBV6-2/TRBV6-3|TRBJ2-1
CATTSDGGLNNEQFF
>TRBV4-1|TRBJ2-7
CASSQDASSYEQYF
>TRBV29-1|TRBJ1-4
CSVVENEKLFF
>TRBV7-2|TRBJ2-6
CASSRESSGANVLTF